This note documents a single T cell receptor beta chain sequence. The data stem from a study of cytomegalovirus exposure and HLA in healthy donors. Measured with immunoSEQ multiplex PCR; TCRdb has only the in-frame clones, and not every one. The profile shows approximately 270,000 clones, about 90% of them singletons. Germline-derived CDR1 and CDR2 are WNHNN and SYGVQD (reference sequence). The V and J ends lost 2 bases and 7 bases, in that order; junction bases with no gene match: 6. This CDR3 contains 15 residues. The chain has TRBV10-1 and TRBJ2-1; 9 bases agree with TRBD2. Input material: PBMCs. The TCR sequence derives from a woman younger than 35 in good health and CMV-seronegative. The DNA of the CDR3 is TGCGCCAGCAGTGAGACGTCTAGCGGGGATAATGAGCAGTTCTTC. Protein product: CASSETSSGDNEQFF.